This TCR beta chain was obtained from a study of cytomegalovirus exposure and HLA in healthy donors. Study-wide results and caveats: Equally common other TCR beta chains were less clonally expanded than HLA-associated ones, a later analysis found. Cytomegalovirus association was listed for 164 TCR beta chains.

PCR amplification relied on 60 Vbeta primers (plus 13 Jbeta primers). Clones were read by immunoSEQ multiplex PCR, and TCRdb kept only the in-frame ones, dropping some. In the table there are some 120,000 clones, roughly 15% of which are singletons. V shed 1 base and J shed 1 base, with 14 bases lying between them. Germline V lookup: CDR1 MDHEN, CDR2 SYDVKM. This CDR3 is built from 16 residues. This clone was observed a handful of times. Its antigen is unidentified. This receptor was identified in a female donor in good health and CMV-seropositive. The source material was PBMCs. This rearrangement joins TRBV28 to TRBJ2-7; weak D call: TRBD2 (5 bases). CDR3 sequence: CASSLFLGVRSYEQYF. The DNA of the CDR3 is TGTGCCAGCAGTTTATTCTTGGGAGTGCGTTCCTACGAGCAGTACTTC.